This passage covers 14 T cell receptor beta chains from one sample sequenced in a study of cytomegalovirus exposure and HLA in healthy donors. Assay: immunoSEQ multiplex PCR; the TCRdb copy retains only in-frame clones and omits some. The table records approximately 100,000 clones, 88% of them present only once. The sequenced sample was PBMCs. The receptors were sampled from a woman under 30 in good health and CMV-seropositive.

V gene TRBV9 combines with J gene TRBJ1-2; D is perhaps TRBD1 (5 bases). This CDR3 has 15 residues. Per the germline V gene, CDR1 is SGDLS and CDR2 is YYNGEE. V gave up 4 bases and J gave up 1 base, with 14 bases separating them. The CDR3 bases are TGTGCCAGCAGCCCAGACCCGACAGATAACTATGGCTACACCTTC. Translating it yields CASSPDPTDNYGYTF.

The chain combines TRBV28 with TRBJ1-2; 8 bases line up with TRBD1. The CDR3 has 14 amino acids. The J segment lost 8 bases and the V segment lost 6 bases, leaving 11 bases of the junction unmatched. Germline V gives CDR1 MDHEN, CDR2 SYDVKM. CDR3 protein: CASRPDRGGAGYTF. In DNA, the CDR3 is TGTGCCAGCAGACCCGACAGGGGAGGGGCGGGCTACACCTTC.

The gene calls are TRBV27 and TRBJ1-1; 9 bases are a match to TRBD1. Germline V CDR1 and CDR2: MNHEY, SMNVEV (reference sequence). Germline trimming cut 5 bases from V and 6 bases from J; bases unmatched to any gene: 13. This CDR3 has 16 residues. For the CDR3, the DNA is TGTGCCAGCAGTAGTTTGGGGACAGGGTATGTGGCTGAAGCTTTCTTT. Translating it yields CASSSLGTGYVAEAFF.

This clone was counted between two and nine times. The V call is TRBV6-5, the J call TRBJ2-7; D not resolved. Looked up from germline, CDR1 is MNHEY and CDR2 is SVGAGI. V lost 2 bases to trimming and J lost 0 bases, with 11 bases between them. The CDR3 extends over 15 amino acids. DNA of the CDR3: TGTGCCAGCAGTTACGATCCGAATAGCTCCTACGAGCAGTACTTC. Its translation: CASSYDPNSSYEQYF.

Comments on this clone: One end of the junction varies from germline; a read error may be responsible. The V gene is TRBV2, the J gene TRBJ2-2, with TRBD1 identical over 9 bases. Germline CDR1 is SNHLY and CDR2 is FYNNEI. The CDR3 totals 16 residues. For the CDR3, the DNA is TGTGCCAGCAGGGAGGACAGGGGTGTCAACAGCGGGGAGCTGTTTTTT. Protein: CASREDRGVNSGELFF.

The gene calls are TRBV9 and TRBJ2-1, with TRBD2 matching 11 bases. V gave up 4 bases and J gave up 5 bases; unmatched junction bases: 8. The CDR3 has 16 residues. Germline V gene lookup returns CDR1 SGDLS and CDR2 YYNGEE. CDR3 sequence reads: CASSSRLAGLNNEQFF. As DNA, the CDR3 is TGTGCCAGCAGCTCCCGACTAGCGGGGCTGAACAATGAGCAGTTCTTC.

Of note for this clone: The junction does not match germline at one end; this may be a read error. V is TRBV5-5 and J is TRBJ2-1; D not certain. Germline V gives CDR1 SGHKS, CDR2 YYEKEE (reference sequence). This CDR3 spans 13 amino acids. CDR3 residues: CASSIASDNEQFF. CDR3 sequence (DNA): TGTGCCAGCAGCATAGCCTCCGACAATGAGCAGTTCTTC.

For the CDR3, the DNA is TGTGCCAGCAGTTCCCAGGGTGGGACTGAAGCTTTCTTT. Encoded protein: CASSSQGGTEAFF. The V and J genes are TRBV2 and TRBJ1-1, with a tentative D call TRBD1 (5 bases). Germline-derived CDR1 and CDR2 are SNHLY and FYNNEI. The CDR3 sequence is 13 residues long. V was pared by 5 bases and J by 5 bases, with 12 bases between.

The V and J genes are TRBV5-4 and TRBJ2-7; 7 positions match TRBD1. V lost 0 bases, J lost 1 base, and 4 bases stayed unmatched. CDR3 length equals 15 residues. Per germline, CDR1 SGHNT and CDR2 YYREEE (reference sequence). The CDR3 DNA follows: TGTGCCAGCAGCTTGGAGACAGGGTATTCCTACGAGCAGTACTTC. It is translated as CASSLETGYSYEQYF.

This clone was seen only once. The chain combines TRBV10-3 with TRBJ1-2; no clear D gene. This CDR3 region has 14 residues. Germline V gene sequence: CDR1 ENHRY, CDR2 SYGVKD. Trimming left V 3 bases short and J 2 bases short, with 10 bases between. This chain's CDR3 is CAISEMGRNYGYTF. The CDR3 region has the DNA TGTGCCATCAGTGAAATGGGCAGAAACTATGGCTACACCTTC.

The V and J genes are TRBV9 and TRBJ1-2; 9 bases agree with TRBD1. Germline V gives CDR1 SGDLS, CDR2 YYNGEE. The ends lost 1 base at V and 10 bases at J; junction bases unmatched: 8. This CDR3 is 14 amino acids long. CDR3 DNA sequence: TGTGCCAGCAGCGTAATGGACAGGGGTGAACACTACACCTTC. Protein: CASSVMDRGEHYTF.

This rearrangement joins TRBV6-4 to TRBJ2-3, with 7 bases identical to TRBD2. The CDR3 sequence is 15 residues long. Trimming took 3 bases from V and 2 from J; bases not matched to a gene: 5. Germline-derived CDR1 and CDR2 are MRHNA and SNTAGT. CDR3 sequence: CASSDSSGDTDTQYF. CDR3 bases: TGTGCCAGCAGTGATTCTAGCGGCGACACAGATACGCAGTATTTT.

This chain uses TRBV5-4 with TRBJ1-2; unclear D gene. V dropped 1 base and J dropped 4 bases, with 11 bases sitting between them. CDR1 SGHNT and CDR2 YYREEE come from the germline V gene (reference sequence). This CDR3 has 14 residues. Here the CDR3 reads CASSLKSAGYGYTF. In DNA, the CDR3 is TGTGCCAGCAGCTTGAAATCAGCGGGCTATGGCTACACCTTC.

This chain connects TRBV7-9 to TRBJ1-3, with D tentatively TRBD1 (5 bases). CDR3 length: 16 residues. The germline CDR1 and CDR2 sequences are SEHNR and FQNEAQ (reference sequence). The V and J ends lost 1 base and 2 bases respectively, with 12 bases between them. The CDR3 bases are TGTGCCAGCAGCTTAGACCAGGGTGCGGCTGGAAACACCATATATTTT. Protein product: CASSLDQGAAGNTIYF.